The 31 T cell receptor beta chains listed next were all sequenced from one sample in a study of identical twins. In TCRdb, the 5' RACE reads were re-called with MiXCR into one record per CDR3 protein. The data show 450,000 or so distinct CDR3 sequences, around a sixth seen once. Sequenced sample: naive T cells sorted from blood. These receptors were collected from a man in his fifties in good health.

V usage is TRBV7-2 and J usage is TRBJ1-1; the D gene is possibly TRBD1 (6 bases). Germline lookup yields CDR1 SGHTA and CDR2 FQGNSA. CDR3 length: 16 amino acids. The ends were cut back, 1 base at V and 1 base at J, with 13 bases in the middle. CDR3 region: CASSLVLARGNTEAFF. CDR3 coding DNA: TGTGCCAGCAGCTTAGTGTTGGCCAGGGGGAACACTGAAGCTTTCTTT.

This clonotype was counted many times. The chain is built from TRBV12-3 or TRBV12-4 and TRBJ2-7, with 11 nucleotides matching TRBD2. The CDR3 contains 14 residues. V lost 2 bases, J lost 7 bases, and 4 bases stayed unmatched. The CDR3 reads CASSLSGTSGEQYF. For the CDR3, the DNA is TGTGCCAGCAGTTTATCCGGGACTAGCGGAGAGCAGTACTTC.

There are many counts of this clonotype. The V call is TRBV18, the J call TRBJ2-7; D remains unclear. The CDR3 length is 14 residues. Trimming took off 1 base at V and 5 bases at J, with 12 bases between the two ends. Germline CDR1 and CDR2: KGHSH and LQKENI. CDR3: CASSPLDEKNEQYF. The CDR3 DNA reads as TGTGCCAGCTCACCACTCGACGAGAAGAACGAGCAGTACTTC.

This clonotype was detected only a few times. The chain has TRBV18 and TRBJ2-3; D could derive from TRBD1 or TRBD2 (5 bases each). CDR1 and CDR2 (germline): KGHSH, LQKENI. The germline V and J ends were trimmed by 0 bases and 7 bases, with 8 bases remaining between them. This CDR3 region has 13 residues. CDR3 DNA sequence: TGTGCCAGCTCACCACCTGAGGGGAATACGCAGTATTTT. This gives the protein CASSPPEGNTQYF.

This clonotype was recorded a few times. This chain links TRBV7-3 with TRBJ2-3; D possibly uses TRBD1 or TRBD2 (5 bases each). CDR3 length: 17 amino acids. Germline loops: CDR1 SGHTA, CDR2 FQGTGA. V lost 1 base and J 1 base, leaving 15 bases between the germline ends. The CDR3 loop reads CASSLNPWLGGTDTQYF. The CDR3 coding sequence is TGTGCCAGCAGCTTAAATCCCTGGTTGGGGGGCACAGATACGCAGTATTTT. Drawing the rest from reference TRBV7-3 and TRBJ2-3, the complete variable domain is GAGVSQTPSNKVTEKGKYVELRCDPISGHTALYWYRQSLGQGPEFLIYFQGTGAADDSGLPNDRFFAVRPEGSVSTLKIQRTERGDSAVYLCASSLNPWLGGTDTQYFGPGTRLTVL.

The chain has TRBV27 and TRBJ2-1, with D perhaps TRBD2 (5 bases). V lost 2 bases and J 4 bases, leaving 12 bases between the germline ends. This CDR3 has 15 residues. Germline V CDR1 and CDR2: MNHEY, SMNVEV (reference sequence). Here the CDR3 reads CASSLVAGLYNEQFF. In DNA, the CDR3 is TGTGCCAGCAGTTTAGTAGCAGGACTTTACAATGAGCAGTTCTTC.

The V gene is TRBV2, the J gene TRBJ2-7, with a tentative D call TRBD2 (5 bases). The CDR3 has 12 amino acids. In germline, CDR1 is SNHLY, CDR2 FYNNEI. Trimming cost V 5 bases and J 9 bases, with 14 bases left between them. The CDR3 nucleotides read TGTGCCAGCAGTCCCGAGGGATCGGGGCAGTACTTC. This codes for CASSPEGSGQYF.

This clonotype was recorded at least ten times. The chain has TRBV7-2 and TRBJ1-1; TRBD1 might be the D (5 bases). Germline V lookup: CDR1 SGHTA, CDR2 FQGNSA. Deletions cut 6 bases from V and 4 bases from J, with 12 bases between. The CDR3 runs 13 residues. The CDR3 bases are TGTGCCAGCAGTTTGTACGGGGGCACTGAAGCTTTCTTT. Translating it yields CASSLYGGTEAFF.

The count of this clonotype is one. It may be a read error: a sequence one base away is much more abundant. V is TRBV14 and J is TRBJ2-1, with 10 bases that match TRBD2. The CDR3 contains 13 residues. The germline CDR1 and CDR2 sequences are SGHDN and FVKESK. The V and J ends lost 7 bases and 8 bases, in that order; junction bases with no gene match: 5. The CDR3 spells CASTLAGTHEQFF. In nucleotides, the CDR3 is TGTGCCAGCACACTAGCGGGAACACATGAGCAGTTCTTC.

The chain employs TRBV6-4 and TRBJ2-5, with 7 nucleotides matching TRBD1. The germline V gene has CDR1 MRHNA and CDR2 SNTAGT. There are 14 residues in the CDR3. Trimming removed 7 bases from V and 2 bases from J; junction bases left unmatched: 7. DNA of the CDR3: TGTGCCAGCATAACCGGGACAGTTCAAGAGACCCAGTACTTC. Amino acid sequence: CASITGTVQETQYF.

In its sample, this clonotype was seen a few times. The chain links TRBV7-2 to TRBJ1-5, with D maybe TRBD1 (5 bases). The CDR3 contains 13 residues. V lost 4 bases to trimming and J lost 1 base, with 5 bases between them. Looked up from germline, CDR1 is SGHTA and CDR2 is FQGNSA. The DNA of the CDR3 is TGTGCCAGCAGCTGGGACAGCAATCAGCCCCAGCATTTT. It codes for CASSWDSNQPQHF.

In this sample, this clonotype turned up many times. The chain links TRBV20-1 to TRBJ2-4; 12 bases align to TRBD2. V shed 1 base, J shed 5 bases, and the junction held 6 bases outside the gene matches. The germline gives CDR1 DFQATT, CDR2 SNEGSKA (reference sequence). This CDR3 has 16 amino acids. CDR3 bases: TGCAGTGCTAGAGGTGGACTAGCGGGGAGGGAAAACATTCAGTACTTC. Residues: CSARGGLAGRENIQYF.

This clonotype appeared many times. The V and J genes are TRBV6-4 and TRBJ2-3; perhaps TRBD1 as D (6 bases). Germline V lookup: CDR1 MRHNA, CDR2 SNTAGT. This CDR3 region has 13 residues. Trimming pared 4 bases from V and 6 bases from J, leaving 11 bases between. The DNA for the CDR3 is TGTGCCAGCAGTGCCACAGGGACGGATACGCAGTATTTT. Translation: CASSATGTDTQYF.

The V gene is TRBV5-1, the J gene TRBJ1-1; TRBD1 might be the D (6 bases). The CDR3 consists of 16 residues. V lost 7 bases, J lost 1 base, and 20 bases lay in between. Germline V gene data show CDR1 as SGHRS and CDR2 as YFSETQ. In nucleotides, the CDR3 is TGCGCCAGCGGACCCGGAGGGGGGCTGGGGAACACTGAAGCTTTCTTT. Its protein product is CASGPGGGLGNTEAFF.

The chain combines TRBV30 with TRBJ2-5; D is undetermined. The germline gives CDR1 GTSNPN, CDR2 SVGIG (reference sequence). V gave up 3 bases and J gave up 0 bases, with 5 bases separating them. CDR3 length: 12 amino acids. The DNA for the CDR3 is TGTGCCTGGAGACTAAACCAAGAGACCCAGTACTTC. It codes for CAWRLNQETQYF.

The chain recombines TRBV18 with TRBJ1-1, with 10 bases identical to TRBD1. The V segment lost 5 bases and the J segment 0 bases; nucleotides outside the gene matches: 6. The CDR3 consists of 16 residues. Per the germline V gene, CDR1 is KGHSH and CDR2 is LQKENI. The CDR3 coding sequence is TGTGCCAGCTCAGCCGGGACAGGGGCATTGAACACTGAAGCTTTCTTT. It yields the protein CASSAGTGALNTEAFF.

This clonotype was recorded many times. CDR3 DNA: TGTGCCAGCAGTCCCGGGACAATTCGCAATCAGCCCCAGCATTTT. It yields the protein CASSPGTIRNQPQHF. The rearrangement joins TRBV27 to TRBJ1-5, with D tentatively TRBD1 (6 bases). Germline V gives CDR1 MNHEY, CDR2 SMNVEV (reference sequence). The CDR3 has 15 residues. Trimming removed 5 bases from V and 2 bases from J, with 13 bases in between.

This clonotype occurred many times. The chain links TRBV5-6 to TRBJ1-1; possibly TRBD1 for D (5 bases). Trimming cost V 1 base and J 2 bases, with 18 bases left between them. Germline lookup yields CDR1 SGHDT and CDR2 YYEEEE. This CDR3 has 17 amino acids. The CDR3: CASSLNSLRVLNTEAFF. The CDR3 coding sequence is TGTGCCAGCAGCTTGAACTCTCTCAGGGTACTTAACACTGAAGCTTTCTTT.

The chain uses TRBV19 and TRBJ2-3; a possible D gene is TRBD2 (6 bases). This CDR3 is built from 16 residues. The V end lost 6 bases, the J end lost 2 bases, and 18 bases lay between the germline ends. Germline assignment: CDR1 LNHDA and CDR2 SQIVND (reference sequence). CDR3 nucleotides: TGTGCCAGTAGCCCCGCACGGGGGAGATCCACAGATACGCAGTATTTT. It translates to CASSPARGRSTDTQYF.

This clonotype has just one count. This chain links TRBV24-1 with TRBJ2-1; the match to TRBD1 covers 9 bases. Losses at the gene ends were 0 bases for V and 8 bases for J; bases not matched to a gene: 7. This CDR3 has 16 amino acids. CDR1 is KGHDR, CDR2 SFDVKD, per germline. The CDR3 spells CATSDLNWGQGHEQFF. Here the CDR3 DNA reads TGTGCCACCAGTGATTTGAACTGGGGACAGGGACATGAGCAGTTCTTC.

This clonotype was found a few times. This chain links TRBV6-2 or TRBV6-3 with TRBJ2-7; the match to TRBD2 covers 10 bases. V shed 5 bases, J shed 7 bases, and the junction held 11 bases outside the gene matches. The CDR3 runs to 15 residues. The germline CDR1 and CDR2 sequences are MNHEY and SVGEGT. The CDR3 nucleotides read TGTGCCAGCAGTGAGGCCCTAGCGGGAGCGGGAGAGCAGTACTTC. Its translation is CASSEALAGAGEQYF.

This clonotype has only one observation. The chain employs TRBV7-3 and TRBJ2-1; 12 bases fit TRBD2. The CDR3 runs to 15 residues. After removal of 5 bases from V and 7 bases from J, the junction contained 6 bases not matched to a gene. Germline V lookup: CDR1 SGHTA, CDR2 FQGTGA. This CDR3 is CASSPSGRAINEQFF. CDR3 nucleotides: TGTGCCAGCAGCCCTAGCGGGAGGGCCATTAATGAGCAGTTCTTC.

This clonotype was observed a handful of times. V usage is TRBV20-1 and J usage is TRBJ2-1; D is perhaps TRBD2 (6 bases). Looked up from germline, CDR1 is DFQATT and CDR2 is SNEGSKA (reference sequence). The ends were cut back, 3 bases at V and 8 bases at J, with 14 bases in the middle. CDR3 length: 13 amino acids. CDR3 sequence: CSARGDPGDEQFF. CDR3 bases: TGCAGTGCTAGGGGGGATCCGGGGGATGAGCAGTTCTTC.

The table lists this clonotype with many counts. The chain employs TRBV10-3 and TRBJ2-7; D possibly corresponds to TRBD2 (7 bases). The ends were cut back, 11 bases at V and 3 bases at J, with 23 bases in the middle. The CDR3 extends over 15 amino acids. CDR1 and CDR2 from the germline V gene are ENHRY and SYGVKD. Written as DNA, the CDR3 is TGTGCCGTCCAGGCAACGGGGGGCCGGATCTACGAGCAGTACTTC. It yields the protein CAVQATGGRIYEQYF.

The chain has TRBV12-3 or TRBV12-4 and TRBJ1-1, with TRBD1 matching 9 bases. V shed 6 bases and J 8 bases; nucleotides not matched to a gene: 7. The CDR3 totals 13 residues. The CDR3 coding sequence is TGTGCCAGCAGATTACAGGGGGCCGACGAAGCTTTCTTT. It is translated as CASRLQGADEAFF.

This clonotype has a handful of counts. The chain couples TRBV27 to TRBJ1-6; the D is unclear. The length of the CDR3 is 14 residues. V shed 3 bases and J shed 2 bases, with 5 bases lying between them. The germline V gene has CDR1 MNHEY and CDR2 SMNVEV (reference sequence). The CDR3 DNA reads as TGTGCCAGCAGTTTTGGCGCCTATAATTCACCCCTCCACTTT. It encodes CASSFGAYNSPLHF.

In this sample, this clonotype turned up many times. This chain links TRBV20-1 with TRBJ2-1, with 11 bases aligning to TRBD2. From germline, CDR1 is DFQATT and CDR2 SNEGSKA (reference sequence). The CDR3 contains 21 residues. Trimming at V came to 1 base and at J to 4 bases, leaving 21 bases not matched to a gene. The CDR3 sequence: CSARVTAPGLAEISRYNEQFF. Written as DNA, the CDR3 is TGCAGTGCTAGAGTGACGGCACCGGGACTAGCGGAAATATCCAGGTACAATGAGCAGTTCTTC.

V is TRBV25-1 and J is TRBJ2-1, with a weak D call TRBD2 (6 bases). CDR1 is MGHDK, CDR2 SYGVNS, per germline. The CDR3 is 15 amino acids. Trimming removed 6 bases at V and 0 bases at J, with 12 bases between. CDR3: CASREGSSSYNEQFF. CDR3 coding DNA: TGTGCCAGCAGGGAGGGGTCGAGCTCCTACAATGAGCAGTTCTTC.

There are many counts of this clonotype. The chain couples TRBV12-3 or TRBV12-4 to TRBJ2-2; TRBD1 aligns across 12 bases. V dropped 5 bases and J dropped 4; count of bases not matched to a gene: 8. There are 17 residues in the CDR3. CDR3 sequence (DNA): TGTGCCAGCAGTCTGCCGGGACAGGGGGCGATCACCGGGGAGCTGTTTTTT. Translation: CASSLPGQGAITGELFF.

This clonotype occurred a few times. The chain uses TRBV6-2 or TRBV6-3 and TRBJ2-7; 7 nucleotides align to TRBD1. CDR3 length: 13 residues. Per the germline V gene, CDR1 is MNHEY and CDR2 is SVGEGT. V dropped 7 bases and J dropped 4; count of bases not matched to a gene: 7. CDR3 sequence reads: CASKDRARYEQYF. In DNA form, the CDR3 reads TGTGCCAGCAAAGACAGGGCCAGATACGAGCAGTACTTC.

This clonotype has only a few counts. This sequence joins TRBV7-9 and TRBJ2-5; 7 bases are shared with TRBD1. The V gene end was trimmed by 5 bases and the J gene end by 0 bases; junction bases not matched to a gene: 3. This CDR3 is built from 14 residues. Germline V lookup: CDR1 SEHNR, CDR2 FQNEAQ (reference sequence). CDR3: CASSRGQNQETQYF. CDR3 sequence (DNA): TGTGCCAGCAGCCGGGGACAGAACCAAGAGACCCAGTACTTC. The variable domain in full, with the rest retrieved from reference TRBV7-9 and TRBJ2-5, is DTGVSQNPRHKITKRGQNVTFRCDPISEHNRLYWYRQTLGQGPEFLTYFQNEAQLEKSRLLSDRFSAERPKGSFSTLEIQRTEQGDSAMYLCASSRGQNQETQYFGPGTRLLVL.